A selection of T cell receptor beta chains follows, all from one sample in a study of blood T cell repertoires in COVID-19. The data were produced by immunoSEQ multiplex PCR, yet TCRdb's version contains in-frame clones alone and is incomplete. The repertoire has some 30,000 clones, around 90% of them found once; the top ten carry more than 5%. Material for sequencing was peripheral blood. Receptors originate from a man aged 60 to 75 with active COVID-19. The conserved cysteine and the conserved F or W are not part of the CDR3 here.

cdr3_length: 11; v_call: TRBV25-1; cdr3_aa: ASSEYRQGEQY
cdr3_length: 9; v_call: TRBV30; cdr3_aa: AGESDSRPF
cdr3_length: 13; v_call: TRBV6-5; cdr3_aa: ASSYRGGGFHEQY
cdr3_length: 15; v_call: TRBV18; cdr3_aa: ASSKTGGFSMNTEAF
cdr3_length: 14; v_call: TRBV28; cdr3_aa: ASSFPGGSGANVLT
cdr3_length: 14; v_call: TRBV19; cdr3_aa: ASSNPWTGTEQPQH
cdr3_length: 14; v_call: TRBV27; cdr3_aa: ASSSDLRGADGEQF
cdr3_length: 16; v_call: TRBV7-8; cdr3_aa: ASSLAWVWTGRGDGYT
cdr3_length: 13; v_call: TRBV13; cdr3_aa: ASSLKSRDNSPLH
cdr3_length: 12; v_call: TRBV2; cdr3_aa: ASDRDRGGYGYT
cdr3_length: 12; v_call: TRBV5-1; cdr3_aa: ASSLGRGRETQY
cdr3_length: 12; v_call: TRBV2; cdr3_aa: ASRGTGEGYGYT
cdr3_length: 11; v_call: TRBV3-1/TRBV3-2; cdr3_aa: ASSRDRVNEQF
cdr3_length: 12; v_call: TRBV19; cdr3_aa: ASSMFGENQPQH
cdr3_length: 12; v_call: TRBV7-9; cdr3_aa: ASSQTMGQDTQY
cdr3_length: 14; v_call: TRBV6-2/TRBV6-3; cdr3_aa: ASSYGERGPLGEQF
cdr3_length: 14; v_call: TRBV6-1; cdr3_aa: ASSGDRGQLIDEQF
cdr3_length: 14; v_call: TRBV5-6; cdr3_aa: ASSLGTGTLRTEAF
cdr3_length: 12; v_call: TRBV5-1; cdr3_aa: ASSLAGPTRGYT
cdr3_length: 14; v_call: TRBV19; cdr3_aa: ASSIGGQIPNYGYT
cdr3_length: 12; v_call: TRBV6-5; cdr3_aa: ASSYHRESQPQH
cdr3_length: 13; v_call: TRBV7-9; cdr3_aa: ASSLVTGGWETQY